The 20 T cell receptor beta chains below all came from one sample that was sequenced in a study of breast tumors, draining lymph nodes, adjacent tissues. MiXCR was run by TCRdb on the multiplex PCR reads, yielding one entry per CDR3 protein. Of about 270,000 distinct CDR3 sequences listed, roughly 31% are singletons. Breast cancer patients provided tissue from their axillary draining lymph nodes. The sequenced material came from axillary lymph node tissue. These receptors were taken from a female donor with breast cancer. Some clones in this sample may be carry-over from other donors' samples.

At least ten counts were recorded for this clonotype. J is TRBJ2-5 and V is TRBV11-2; 8 bases agree with TRBD2. Germline V gene data show CDR1 as SGHAT and CDR2 as FQNNGV. V was clipped by 5 bases and J by 3 bases; unmatched bases: 8. The length of the CDR3 is 15 residues. The CDR3 is CASSRQREWEETQYF. The CDR3 bases are TGTGCCAGCAGCCGCCAGCGGGAGTGGGAAGAGACCCAGTACTTC.

This clonotype has at least ten counts. V and J are TRBV12-5 and TRBJ1-5; a weak D match, TRBD1 (6 bases). The length of the CDR3 is 13 residues. Germline lookup yields CDR1 LGHNT and CDR2 FRNRAP. V was pared by 1 base and J by 6 bases, with 7 bases between. The CDR3: CASGLDRVQPQHF. Here the CDR3 DNA reads TGTGCTAGTGGTTTGGACAGGGTTCAGCCCCAGCATTTT.

This clonotype was picked up a small number of times. CDR3: CASSPRTSGNSYEQYF. The CDR3 DNA reads TGTGCCAGCAGTCCACGGACTAGCGGGAACTCCTACGAGCAGTACTTC. The V and J genes are TRBV28 and TRBJ2-7; TRBD2 matches at 12 bases. This CDR3 comprises 16 residues. Per the germline V gene, CDR1 is MDHEN and CDR2 is SYDVKM. With V trimmed by 5 bases and J by 0 bases, 5 bases remained unmatched.

This chain links TRBV6-1 with TRBJ1-5; D is unresolved. The length of the CDR3 is 14 residues. V lost 8 bases to trimming and J lost 0 bases, with 11 bases between them. CDR1 is MNHNS, CDR2 SASEGT, per germline. CDR3 in DNA: TGTGCCAGCTTGGGTCAGACTAGCAATCAGCCCCAGCATTTT. Translating gives CASLGQTSNQPQHF.

With respect to this clonotype: A much larger clone differs from this one at a single base, so this may be a read error. This sequence joins TRBV11-2 and TRBJ2-2; possibly TRBD1 or TRBD2 for D (5 bases each). CDR3 size: 18 residues. Trimming stripped 5 bases from V and 2 bases from J, with 21 bases between. The germline V gene encodes CDR1 SGHAT and CDR2 FQNNGV. CDR3 protein: CASSPDPGPAVNTGELFF. The CDR3 coding sequence is TGTGCCAGCAGCCCCGACCCGGGACCAGCGGTCAACACCGGGGAGCTGTTTTTT.

V gene TRBV30 combines with J gene TRBJ2-5; D might be TRBD2 (6 bases). Germline V gene data show CDR1 as GTSNPN and CDR2 as SVGIG (reference sequence). The CDR3 length is 14 residues. Trimming took 4 bases from V and 0 from J, leaving 12 bases between them. CDR3 nucleotide sequence: TGTGCCTGGACCCCCAAGCGGGACCAAGAGACCCAGTACTTC. Its translation is CAWTPKRDQETQYF. The variable domain in full, with the rest retrieved from reference TRBV30 and TRBJ2-5, is SQTIHQWPATLVQPVGSPLSLECTVEGTSNPNLYWYRQAAGRGLQLLFYSVGIGQISSEVPQNLSASRPQDRQFILSSKKLLLSDSGFYLCAWTPKRDQETQYFGPGTRLLVL.

This clonotype was recorded at least ten times. The chain joins TRBV4-2 to TRBJ2-2, with 8 bases fitting TRBD1. This CDR3 contains 18 residues. V lost 2 bases and J lost 5; bases outside the gene matches: 13. Germline CDR1 LGHNA, CDR2 YNFKEQ. As DNA, the CDR3 is TGTGCCAGCAGCCAAACTTTCGGACAGGGCGGATGGACCGGGGAGCTGTTTTTT. Residues: CASSQTFGQGGWTGELFF.

In its sample, this clonotype was seen many times. This chain joins TRBV10-1 and TRBJ2-1, with 8 positions matching TRBD2. The germline CDR1 and CDR2 sequences are WNHNN and SYGVQD (reference sequence). There are 15 residues in the CDR3. Trimming took 0 bases from V and 6 from J; bases not matched to a gene: 4. CDR3 region: CASSESSGGPNEQFF. CDR3 coding DNA: TGCGCCAGCAGTGAGTCATCGGGGGGGCCCAATGAGCAGTTCTTC.

This clonotype was seen only a few times. A much more abundant neighbour one base away suggests this may be a read error. This chain links TRBV19 with TRBJ2-6; TRBD1 agrees at 10 bases. The CDR3 is 20 residues long. Germline V gives CDR1 LNHDA, CDR2 SQIVND (reference sequence). The CDR3 reads CASSLSPPGQGLSGATVLTF. CDR3 bases: TGTGCCAGTAGTCTCTCACCCCCGGGACAGGGGCTCTCTGGGGCCACCGTCCTGACTTTC.

This clonotype was counted many times. The chain links TRBV11-2 to TRBJ2-1, with D unresolved. Germline-derived CDR1 and CDR2 are SGHAT and FQNNGV. This CDR3 contains 12 residues. V was clipped by 1 base and J by 8 bases, with 6 bases between them. CDR3 DNA: TGTGCCAGCAGCTTAGTTCGTTATGAGCAGTTCTTC. Translated, it gives CASSLVRYEQFF.

This rearrangement joins TRBV12-5 to TRBJ2-1, with 14 positions matching TRBD2. The J segment lost 8 bases and the V segment lost 3 bases, leaving 9 bases of the junction unmatched. CDR3 length equals 17 residues. Germline V CDR1 and CDR2: LGHNT, FRNRAP. The CDR3 reads CASGFGEGLAGAHEQFF. The CDR3 region has the DNA TGTGCTAGTGGTTTCGGGGAGGGACTAGCGGGAGCCCATGAGCAGTTCTTC.

The sample holds many counts of this clonotype. The chain recombines TRBV4-3 with TRBJ1-2; D not resolved. Trimming took off 0 bases at V and 5 bases at J, with 10 bases between the two ends. Germline V gives CDR1 LGHNA, CDR2 YSLEER. The length of the CDR3 is 14 residues. In nucleotides, the CDR3 is TGCGCCAGCAGCCAAGATCGAAGGGTTTATGGCTACACCTTC. Translating it yields CASSQDRRVYGYTF.

This clonotype was counted at least ten times. The J gene is TRBJ2-7, the V gene TRBV5-1; D could derive from TRBD1 or TRBD2 (5 bases each). Germline CDR1 and CDR2: SGHRS and YFSETQ. Trimming shortened V by 2 bases and J by 7 bases, and 19 bases separated the two germline ends. The CDR3 consists of 15 residues. CDR3 residues: CASSLHRDGPLEQYF. Written as DNA, the CDR3 is TGCGCCAGCAGCTTACACCGGGACGGACCTCTTGAGCAGTACTTC.

Of note for this clonotype: A much larger clonotype is one base distant, so this may be a read error. This is likely a read error, given that the CDR3 carries no conserved phenylalanine or tryptophan at its end. The chain couples TRBV11-3 to TRBJ2-5; D remains unclear. The V end lost 3 bases, the J end lost 2 bases, and 7 bases lay between the germline ends. There are 13 residues in the CDR3. Germline V gene sequence: CDR1 SGHNT, CDR2 YENEEA. CDR3 in amino acids: CASSFGVQETQYL. Here the CDR3 DNA reads TGTGCCAGCAGCTTTGGGGTACAAGAGACCCAGTACCTC.

This clonotype appeared many times. The chain combines TRBV7-9 with TRBJ1-5; 9 positions agree with TRBD1. This CDR3 region has 15 residues. V lost 3 bases, J lost 4 bases, and 4 bases stayed unmatched. The germline V gene encodes CDR1 SEHNR and CDR2 FQNEAQ (reference sequence). The CDR3 protein is CASSFGTGSNQPQHF. The DNA for the CDR3 is TGTGCCAGCAGCTTTGGGACAGGGTCGAATCAGCCCCAGCATTTT.

In this sample, this clonotype turned up many times. The rearrangement joins TRBV2 to TRBJ2-1, with TRBD2 matching 10 bases. The CDR3 loop spans 14 amino acids. Trimming removed 7 bases from V and 5 bases from J; junction bases left unmatched: 5. The germline V gene encodes CDR1 SNHLY and CDR2 FYNNEI. This chain's CDR3 is CASTGTSADNEQFF. As DNA, the CDR3 is TGTGCCAGCACTGGGACTAGCGCTGACAATGAGCAGTTCTTC.

Points on this clonotype: A read error may explain this, as a much larger clone is one base away. V gene TRBV7-2 combines with J gene TRBJ2-5; no clear D. Trimming cost V 6 bases and J 9 bases, with 17 bases left between them. The germline CDR1 and CDR2 sequences are SGHTA and FQGNSA. This CDR3 is 13 amino acids long. The CDR3: CASSRDRPAPQYF. For the CDR3, the DNA is TGTGCCAGCAGTCGTGACCGGCCGGCACCCCAGTACTTC.

About this clonotype itself: This could be a read error, since a much larger clone is one nucleotide away. The V and J genes are TRBV6-1 and TRBJ2-7, with 7 nucleotides matching TRBD1. There are 14 residues in the CDR3. Germline loops: CDR1 MNHNS, CDR2 SASEGT. The trim removed 5 bases at V and 3 bases at J, leaving 7 bases unmatched. DNA for the CDR3: TGTGCCAGCAGTCCAGTGGGACAGTACTACGAGCAGTACTTC. Its translation: CASSPVGQYYEQYF.

V and J are TRBV30 and TRBJ2-7; 8 bases are shared with TRBD2. The CDR3 length is 15 residues. Germline CDR1 is GTSNPN and CDR2 is SVGIG (reference sequence). The trim removed 2 bases at V and 9 bases at J, leaving 15 bases unmatched. CDR3 amino acids: CAWSLLAEGAGGQYF. CDR3 coding DNA: TGTGCCTGGAGTCTACTAGCGGAAGGGGCGGGGGGGCAGTACTTC.

This clonotype came up many times. The CDR3 sequence is CASSGYREGETQYF. For the CDR3, the DNA is TGTGCCAGCAGCGGATACAGGGAAGGGGAGACCCAGTACTTC. The genes are TRBV6-6 and TRBJ2-5, with D possibly TRBD1 on 6 matching bases. Germline values: CDR1 MNHNY, CDR2 SVGAGI (reference sequence). This CDR3 spans 14 amino acids. V lost 6 bases and J lost 5, with 16 bases in between.